The present T cell receptor (beta chain) was sequenced within a study of molecular identifiers for immune sequencing clone quantification. Study conclusions and caveats: Identical TCR molecules sharing a barcode could underestimate highly expanded clone sizes.

CDR1 and CDR2 from the germline V gene are LGHNA and YSLEER. The V segment lost 4 bases and the J segment 6 bases; nucleotides outside the gene matches: 6. This CDR3 region has 14 residues. Naive CD8 T cells, phenotype CD8+CD4-CCR7+CD45RA+, were sorted. TCRdb itself ran the PCR reads through MiXCR, one entry per CDR3 protein. Here the sample spans roughly 300,000 distinct CDR3 sequences, roughly a quarter being singletons. Regarding this clonotype: Its cognate antigen is unknown.

The sequenced sample was naive CD8+ T cells from blood, with Jurkat cell RNA spiked in. The subset was: FACS-sorted CD8+CD4-CCR7+CD45RA+ naive T cells. The rearrangement links TRBV4-3 to TRBJ1-1; 9 bases match TRBD1. The receptor was derived from a human donor in good health. Some libraries in this study had Jurkat cell RNA spiked in. The CDR3 DNA is TGCGCCAGCAGCCGGGACAGGGTAGACCCTGAAGCTTTCTTT. This translates into CASSRDRVDPEAFF.